The T cell receptor (beta chain) under discussion was sequenced for a study of blood T cells in healthy people across ages. Study-level information: Every two T cells gave about one barcoded beta molecule via template switching.

A sample-barcoded 5' primer and a J-beta primer mix were used in a second PCR of roughly 7 to 11 cycles. Each TCR beta cDNA got a 12-nucleotide random molecular identifier. Every sample gave at least 2.5 million paired-end reads containing CDR3. TCRdb re-derived calls from the 5' RACE reads in MiXCR, one entry per CDR3 protein. The table has 1.5 million to 1.8 million distinct CDR3 sequences, approximately 43% seen once. Between the trimmed V and J ends, which lost 4 bases and 4 bases, there was a span of 14 bases. This CDR3 is 15 amino acids long. Germline CDR1 and CDR2: SGDLS and YYNGEE. This TCR derives from a woman in her late teens or twenties in good health. The specimen sequenced was blood. The chain has TRBV9 and TRBJ1-4; D might be TRBD1 (6 bases). CDR3 bases: TGTGCCAGCAGCCCTTTAGAGGGGGGTAATGAAAAACTGTTTTTT. Translating gives CASSPLEGGNEKLFF.